This T cell receptor (beta chain) was identified during a study of cytomegalovirus exposure and HLA in healthy donors. PCR was performed using 60 Vbeta and 13 Jbeta primers. Clones were read by immunoSEQ multiplex PCR, and TCRdb kept only the in-frame ones, dropping some. The sample yields 90,000 to 120,000 clones, 82% seen once. The CDR3 is 15 amino acids. With 1 base removed from V and 2 bases from J, the gap between germline ends came to 10 bases. Germline V gene lookup returns CDR1 SGDLS and CDR2 YYNGEE. V gene TRBV9 combines with J gene TRBJ2-1, with D possibly matching TRBD1 (5 bases). The source is a man aged 25-40 years in good health and CMV-seropositive. The sequenced material came from PBMCs. CDR3 amino acids: CASSVFGATYNEQFF. CDR3 DNA: TGTGCCAGCAGCGTATTTGGGGCAACCTACAATGAGCAGTTCTTC.